These T cell receptor beta chains were read from a single sample in a study of beta chain features in type 1 diabetes. The method was immunoSEQ multiplex PCR; TCRdb's version includes in-frame clones alone and lacks a portion of them. The repertoire holds 140,000 or so clones, with around 9.3% as singletons. Input material: naive CD4+ T cells from blood. The receptors stem from a man aged 18 to 35 in good health. CDR3s include the opening cysteine and the closing phenylalanine or tryptophan. A D gene is named only where the DNA matches it firmly. A clone size is listed for some rows: how often the clone was seen (once, few, many), or a class if it is expanded.

TRBV7-2	-	TRBJ2-1	-	TGTGCCAGCAGCCCTTATGCAGGGGAGCAGTTCTTC	CASSPYAGEQFF
TRBV18	TRBD1	TRBJ1-1	few	TGTGCCAGCTCACCTGACAGGGTTCCACCTAACACTGAAGCTTTCTTT	CASSPDRVPPNTEAFF
TRBV28	-	TRBJ1-5	few	TGTGCCAGCAGTTTATTGGCGGGACAGCCCCAGCATTTT	CASSLLAGQPQHF
TRBV5-4	-	TRBJ2-1	-	TGTGCCAGCAGCTTGGTAGGTTTAGGGGACTACAATGAGCAGTTCTTC	CASSLVGLGDYNEQFF
TRBV30	-	TRBJ2-1	few	TGTGCCTGGAGCGTCCCCAGTAATGAGCAGTTCTTC	CAWSVPSNEQFF
TRBV7-9	-	TRBJ1-2	-	TGTGCCAGCAGCTTAAGGGACTTGGATGGCTACACCTTC	CASSLRDLDGYTF
TRBV7-2	TRBD2	TRBJ2-1	few	TGTGCCAGCAGCCCTCCACATAGCGGGGGGTACAATGAGCAGTTCTTC	CASSPPHSGGYNEQFF
TRBV7-3	-	TRBJ1-6	-	TGTGCCAGCAGCTTAGACCGGGGGGGTAATTCACCCCTCCACTTT	CASSLDRGGNSPLHF
TRBV19	TRBD2	TRBJ2-5	once	TGTGCCAGTAGTATAAGGGGACTAGCGGGAGGCTGGAGCCCTCAAGAGACCCAGTACTTC	CASSIRGLAGGWSPQETQYF
TRBV5-1	-	TRBJ2-3	-	TGCGCCAGCAGCGGAGTGGACCAAAGAGGGGATACGCAGTATTTT	CASSGVDQRGDTQYF
TRBV5-1	TRBD1	TRBJ2-5	few	TGCGCCAGCAGCTTGGGACAGGGTACCCAAGAGACCCAGTACTTC	CASSLGQGTQETQYF
TRBV7-6	TRBD2	TRBJ2-2	few	TGTGCCAGCAGCTTTCGACTAGCGGGGGGGCGGAACACCGGGGAGCTGTTTTTT	CASSFRLAGGRNTGELFF
TRBV7-9	TRBD2	TRBJ2-5	few	TGTGCCAGCAGGAGAGGACTAGCGGGGGTAGAGACCCAGTACTTC	CASRRGLAGVETQYF
TRBV19	-	TRBJ2-5	-	TGTGCCAGTAGTATCGTCGCTACCCAAGAGACCCAGTACTTC	CASSIVATQETQYF
TRBV21-1	-	TRBJ1-4	few	TGTGCCAGCAGCCAAGGCCAGGGGCTCGGAAAACTGTTTTTT	CASSQGQGLGKLFF
TRBV18	TRBD2	TRBJ2-7	many	TGTGCCAGCTCACCTAGCGGGGACGAGCAGTACTTC	CASSPSGDEQYF
TRBV10-3	TRBD2	TRBJ2-7	-	TGTGCCATCAGTCCGGGACTAGCGGATTACGAGCAGTACTTC	CAISPGLADYEQYF
TRBV4-1	-	TRBJ1-1	few	TGCGCCAGCAGCCAACCAGGGCGAGGTGAAGCTTTCTTT	CASSQPGRGEAFF
TRBV7-9	-	TRBJ2-6	-	TGTGCCAGCGGGAGAGGAGGGGCTGGGGCCAACGTCCTGACTTTC	CASGRGGAGANVLTF
TRBV4-1	TRBD1	TRBJ2-2	-	TGCGCCAGCAGCCATTACAGGGGGCGCGGGACCGGGGAGCTGTTTTTT	CASSHYRGRGTGELFF
TRBV5-6	-	TRBJ2-2	few	TGTGCCAGCAGCTTGGAAGGGGTGGCCGGGGAGCTGTTTTTT	CASSLEGVAGELFF
TRBV6-6	TRBD1	TRBJ2-1	few	TGTGCCAGCAGTTTACCGGGACAGATATACAATGAGCAGTTCTTC	CASSLPGQIYNEQFF
TRBV19	-	TRBJ2-3	-	TGTGCCAGTAGTACTCAATCGAGAGATACGCAGTATTTT	CASSTQSRDTQYF
TRBV4-2	TRBD2	TRBJ2-7	-	TGTGCCAGCAGGCATACTAGCGGGGCACCCTACGAGCAGTACTTC	CASRHTSGAPYEQYF
TRBV9	TRBD1	TRBJ2-7	-	TGTGCCAGCAGCGTAGGGGACAGTAGCTCCTACGAGCAGTACTTC	CASSVGDSSSYEQYF
TRBV9	-	TRBJ1-4	-	TGTGCCAGCAGCGGCAGGGCGGTAGGTGAAAAACTGTTTTTT	CASSGRAVGEKLFF
TRBV5-6	-	TRBJ2-3	-	TGTGCCAGCAGATGGGGCAGCACAGATACGCAGTATTTT	CASRWGSTDTQYF
TRBV6-1	-	TRBJ2-7	few	TGTGCCAGCAGTGAACTAGCGTACGAGCAGTACTTC	CASSELAYEQYF
TRBV5-1	TRBD2	TRBJ2-7	few	TGCGCCAGCAGCGTCTCCGGGACTAGCGGGGCCTACGAGCAGTACTTC	CASSVSGTSGAYEQYF
TRBV5-4	TRBD1	TRBJ1-2	few	TGTGCCAGCAGCCACGACAGGGGAGCTTCTGGCTACACCTTC	CASSHDRGASGYTF
TRBV10-3	-	TRBJ2-1	few	TGTGCCATCAGTGAGAGAGACACCTACAATGAGCAGTTCTTC	CAISERDTYNEQFF
TRBV4-1	-	TRBJ1-5	few	TGCGCCAGCAGCCCAGGTCAGGCGCAGGGCATCGCGCCCCAGCATTTT	CASSPGQAQGIAPQHF
TRBV2	-	TRBJ1-5	-	TGTGCCAGCAGGGGACAAACGCAGCCCCAGCATTTT	CASRGQTQPQHF
TRBV5-1	TRBD1	TRBJ1-3	-	TGCGCCAGCAGCGCCCCCGACAGGGCTGGAAACACCATATATTTT	CASSAPDRAGNTIYF
TRBV27	TRBD2	TRBJ2-3	few	TGTGCCAGCAGTTTTGGCCTAGCGGGGGGGACAGATACGCAGTATTTT	CASSFGLAGGTDTQYF
TRBV28	TRBD1	TRBJ1-5	few	TGTGCCAGCAGTTTGGGCGGGACAGCAAATCAGCCCCAGCATTTT	CASSLGGTANQPQHF
TRBV5-4	-	TRBJ1-2	-	TGTGCCAGCACACGCTTTGCAGGGATTACTAACTATGGCTACACCTTC	CASTRFAGITNYGYTF
TRBV30	-	TRBJ2-1	-	TGTGCCTGGAGTTTCACGGGATGGGGTTCAATCAGGAATGAGCAGTTCTTC	CAWSFTGWGSIRNEQFF
TRBV6-1	-	TRBJ2-1	few	TGTGCCAGCAGTGAAGCGGGGGGGCCCTCTAATGAGCAGTTCTTC	CASSEAGGPSNEQFF
TRBV28	-	TRBJ2-7	many	TGTGCCAGCAGTTTACAGACAGGCGAGCAGTACTTC	CASSLQTGEQYF
TRBV5-1	TRBD1	TRBJ2-5	few	TGCGCCAGCAGCTGGGGGGACAGGGATGGAGAGACCCAGTACTTC	CASSWGDRDGETQYF
TRBV18	-	TRBJ1-2	few	TGTGCCAGCTCACCTAACGACCCAACAGGGACCGTTGGCTACACCTTC	CASSPNDPTGTVGYTF
TRBV30	-	TRBJ2-6	many	TGTGCCTGGAATGTCGGCGTCCTGACTTTC	CAWNVGVLTF
TRBV29-1	-	TRBJ2-5	many	TGCAGCGCCCTGTTGAAGGGGGGGGAGACCCAGTACTTC	CSALLKGGETQYF
TRBV10-3	TRBD2	TRBJ2-1	-	TGTGCCATCAGTGATTTGGCGGGGGGCCCCTACAATGAGCAGTTCTTC	CAISDLAGGPYNEQFF